These 24 T cell receptor beta chains originate from one sample sequenced in a study of human T cells and chemical hapten exposure. One entry per CDR3 protein results from TCRdb running MiXCR on the RACE reads. The sample contains 55,000 to 75,000 distinct CDR3 sequences, about an eighth of which appear only once. The time point here: patch test 3, about 24 weeks after DPC sensitization. Treatment given: therapeutic diphenylcyclopropenone sensitization with weekly scalp DPC. The starting material was whole blood, obtained in connection with sensitization to the hapten diphenylcyclopropenone (DPC). Receptors were obtained from a man younger than 40 with alopecia areata. Some clones in this sample may be carry-over from other donors' samples.

The chain links TRBV19 to TRBJ2-7; no firm D call. V was trimmed by 4 bases and J by 12 bases, leaving 31 bases between them. Germline assignment: CDR1 LNHDA and CDR2 SQIVND (reference sequence). The CDR3 spans 17 residues. The CDR3 DNA sequence: TGTGCCAGTAGTACCCCAACGACTGACGATATATCTAGAGGTTGGTACTTC. Its protein product is CASSTPTTDDISRGWYF.

Many counts were recorded for this clonotype. J is TRBJ2-7 and V is TRBV7-2; possibly TRBD1 or TRBD2 for D (5 bases each). Trimming took off 6 bases at V and 2 bases at J, with 14 bases between the two ends. The CDR3 runs 14 residues. Per the germline V gene, CDR1 is SGHTA and CDR2 is FQGNSA. The CDR3 protein is CASRISQGAYEQYF. DNA for the CDR3: TGTGCCAGCAGGATTTCCCAGGGAGCCTACGAGCAGTACTTC.

This chain joins TRBV7-2 and TRBJ2-7, with D perhaps matching TRBD1 (6 bases). The ends were cut back, 5 bases at V and 7 bases at J, with 15 bases in the middle. This CDR3 has 13 amino acids. CDR1 is SGHTA, CDR2 FQGNSA, per germline. The CDR3: CASSVGGSSEQYF. CDR3 DNA sequence: TGTGCCAGCAGCGTAGGGGGTAGTAGTGAGCAGTACTTC.

This clonotype was seen more than once but under ten times. The V gene is TRBV7-6, the J gene TRBJ2-3; D unresolved. CDR3 length: 14 amino acids. Germline assignment: CDR1 SGHVS and CDR2 FNYEAQ. The ends were cut back, 5 bases at V and 2 bases at J, with 11 bases in the middle. DNA of the CDR3: TGTGCCAGCAGCCCAGACACATTCACAGATACGCAGTATTTT. It encodes CASSPDTFTDTQYF.

This clonotype was recorded at least ten times. This chain joins TRBV5-4 and TRBJ2-7, with D perhaps TRBD2 (5 bases). This CDR3 has 14 residues. V lost 1 base to trimming and J lost 2 bases, with 10 bases between them. Germline-derived CDR1 and CDR2 are SGHNT and YYREEE (reference sequence). The CDR3 sequence is CASSLSGAAYEQYF. For the CDR3, the DNA is TGTGCCAGCAGCTTGAGTGGAGCGGCCTACGAGCAGTACTTC.

V is TRBV7-2 and J is TRBJ1-6; 10 positions agree with TRBD1. The junction had 8 bases not matched to a gene; V was cut back by 6 bases and J by 9 bases. The length of the CDR3 is 15 residues. Germline V gene lookup returns CDR1 SGHTA and CDR2 FQGNSA. CDR3 residues: CASSLPRDRGSPLHF. The CDR3 DNA is TGTGCCAGCAGTCTTCCCCGGGACAGGGGTTCACCCCTCCACTTT.

This clonotype was found many times. The V and J genes are TRBV12-3 or TRBV12-4 and TRBJ2-2, with 10 bases identical to TRBD1. This CDR3 is built from 16 residues. V was clipped by 4 bases and J by 4 bases; unmatched bases: 6. The CDR3 reads CASSSRDRGATGELFF. The CDR3 DNA is TGTGCCAGCAGTTCCCGGGACAGGGGTGCCACCGGGGAGCTGTTTTTT.

This clonotype was observed at least ten times. The rearrangement joins TRBV30 to TRBJ2-7; 8 nucleotides align to TRBD2. In germline, CDR1 is GTSNPN, CDR2 SVGIG (reference sequence). The junction had 9 bases not matched to a gene; V was cut back by 1 base and J by 4 bases. The CDR3 loop spans 15 amino acids. The CDR3 DNA follows: TGTGCCTGGAGTGAGCGGGGGATTAACCGTTACGAGCAGTACTTC. Its protein product is CAWSERGINRYEQYF.

The chain carries TRBV27 and TRBJ1-3; possible D gene TRBD1, 5 bases. Germline V gene data show CDR1 as MNHEY and CDR2 as SMNVEV (reference sequence). This CDR3 region has 14 residues. V was cut by 4 bases and J by 1 base, with 8 bases left in between. The CDR3 is CASSSRASGNTIYF. The CDR3 DNA is TGTGCCAGCAGTTCCAGGGCGTCTGGAAACACCATATATTTT.

In this sample, this clonotype turned up a few times. The V gene is TRBV12-3 or TRBV12-4, the J gene TRBJ2-2; no reliable D call. This CDR3 spans 14 amino acids. With 5 bases removed from V and 3 bases from J, the gap between germline ends came to 10 bases. CDR3 coding DNA: TGTGCCAGCAGTGCGGACGGATACACCGGGGAGCTGTTTTTT. Protein: CASSADGYTGELFF.

This clonotype was detected only a few times. The V and J genes are TRBV10-3 and TRBJ1-3; no clear D gene. CDR3 length: 13 amino acids. The V end lost 11 bases, the J end lost 4 bases, and 15 bases lay between the germline ends. Germline V gene lookup returns CDR1 ENHRY and CDR2 SYGVKD. This CDR3 reads CASEDGSGNTIYF. The DNA for the CDR3 is TGTGCCTCCGAGGACGGTTCAGGAAACACCATATATTTT.

This chain joins TRBV7-9 and TRBJ1-1, with D possibly TRBD1 on 5 matching bases. V lost 2 bases and J lost 1, with 11 bases in between. This CDR3 spans 15 amino acids. Germline CDR1 SEHNR, CDR2 FQNEAQ (reference sequence). The CDR3 reads CASSLLGTKNTEAFF. The CDR3 DNA is TGTGCCAGCAGCTTACTAGGGACTAAGAACACTGAAGCTTTCTTT. Drawing the rest from reference TRBV7-9 and TRBJ1-1, the complete variable domain is DTGVSQNPRHKITKRGQNVTFRCDPISEHNRLYWYRQTLGQGPEFLTYFQNEAQLEKSRLLSDRFSAERPKGSFSTLEIQRTEQGDSAMYLCASSLLGTKNTEAFFGQGTRLTVV.

In this sample, this clonotype turned up many times. The V call is TRBV11-2, the J call TRBJ2-6; possible D gene TRBD1, 6 bases. The germline gives CDR1 SGHAT, CDR2 FQNNGV. V lost 4 bases and J 1 base, leaving 11 bases between the germline ends. The length of the CDR3 is 16 residues. This chain's CDR3 is CASSSYRESGANVLTF. DNA of the CDR3: TGTGCCAGCAGCTCTTACAGGGAGTCTGGGGCCAACGTCCTGACTTTC. The complete variable domain, with remaining parts taken from reference TRBV11-2 and TRBJ2-6, reads EAGVAQSPRYKIIEKRQSVAFWCNPISGHATLYWYQQILGQGPKLLIQFQNNGVVDDSQLPKDRFSAERLKGVDSTLKIQPAKLEDSAVYLCASSSYRESGANVLTFGAGSRLTVL.

This clonotype was seen many times. The chain joins TRBV20-1 to TRBJ2-3, with D maybe TRBD1 (5 bases). Germline V gene lookup returns CDR1 DFQATT and CDR2 SNEGSKA (reference sequence). Trimming left V 6 bases short and J 4 bases short, with 20 bases between. The CDR3 is 15 residues long. The CDR3 loop reads CSATRAAGQPDTQYF. The CDR3 DNA sequence: TGCAGTGCGACCAGGGCAGCAGGGCAGCCAGATACGCAGTATTTT.

CDR3 residues: CASSYGVQPHTDTQYF. For the CDR3, the DNA is TGTGCCAGCAGTTACGGGGTCCAACCCCACACAGATACGCAGTATTTT. The genes are TRBV6-2 or TRBV6-3 and TRBJ2-3; D call uncertain. CDR3 size: 16 residues. The germline V gene encodes CDR1 MNHEY and CDR2 SVGEGT. The V gene lost 2 bases and the J gene lost 2 bases, with 14 bases spanning the gap.

The chain employs TRBV19 and TRBJ2-7; 9 positions agree with TRBD2. CDR3 length: 18 amino acids. V gave up 3 bases and J gave up 5 bases; unmatched junction bases: 17. Germline V gives CDR1 LNHDA, CDR2 SQIVND (reference sequence). The CDR3 loop is CASSIRGFSGGLINEQYF. CDR3 DNA: TGTGCCAGTAGTATTCGCGGTTTTAGCGGGGGCCTCATCAACGAGCAGTACTTC. Combining the CDR3 with reference TRBV19 and TRBJ2-7 gives the whole variable domain DGGITQSPKYLFRKEGQNVTLSCEQNLNHDAMYWYRQDPGQGLRLIYYSQIVNDFQKGDIAEGYSVSREKKESFPLTVTSAQKNPTAFYLCASSIRGFSGGLINEQYFGPGTRLTVT.

The V call is TRBV29-1, the J call TRBJ2-1; 8 positions agree with TRBD2. The J segment lost 5 bases and the V segment lost 6 bases, leaving 15 bases of the junction unmatched. Germline V lookup: CDR1 SQVTM, CDR2 ANQGSEA. The CDR3 is 16 residues long. The DNA for the CDR3 is TGCAGCGTGACCCAGCTCGGACTAGCCGGGGACAATGAGCAGTTCTTC. Its protein product is CSVTQLGLAGDNEQFF.

This clonotype came up many times. This sequence joins TRBV6-6 and TRBJ1-1; D is uncertain. V lost 10 bases to trimming and J lost 6 bases, with 12 bases between them. Germline V CDR1 and CDR2: MNHNY, SVGAGI (reference sequence). The CDR3 is made up of 11 amino acids. The DNA for the CDR3 is TGTGCCACCATTCTCCGGGCTGAAGCTTTCTTT. Residues: CATILRAEAFF.

This clonotype appeared a few times. The genes are TRBV7-2 and TRBJ2-2; 12 nucleotides line up with TRBD2. CDR3 length: 15 residues. Germline assignment: CDR1 SGHTA and CDR2 FQGNSA. V was clipped by 8 bases and J by 3 bases; unmatched bases: 4. The chain's CDR3 is CASAWTSGDTGELFF. CDR3 sequence (DNA): TGTGCCAGCGCTTGGACTAGCGGGGACACCGGGGAGCTGTTTTTT.

The V gene is TRBV28, the J gene TRBJ2-2; D unresolved. CDR1 MDHEN and CDR2 SYDVKM come from the germline V gene. The length of the CDR3 is 12 residues. Trimming cost V 5 bases and J 3 bases, with 4 bases left between them. As DNA, the CDR3 is TGTGCCAGCAGTATGGACACCGGGGAGCTGTTTTTT. Its protein is CASSMDTGELFF. Looking up the rest from reference TRBV28 and TRBJ2-2 gives the full variable domain: DVKVTQSSRYLVKRTGEKVFLECVQDMDHENMFWYRQDPGLGLRLIYFSYDVKMKEKGDIPEGYSVSREKKERFSLILESASTNQTSMYLCASSMDTGELFFGEGSRLTVL.

This clonotype was picked up a small number of times. The chain is built from TRBV29-1 and TRBJ2-7; TRBD1 matches at 9 bases. CDR3 size: 14 residues. After removal of 6 bases from V and 4 bases from J, the junction contained 10 bases not matched to a gene. Germline V gene lookup returns CDR1 SQVTM and CDR2 ANQGSEA. The DNA for the CDR3 is TGCAGCGTGAAACAGGGGGCGTCCGGTTACGAGCAGTACTTC. Encoded protein: CSVKQGASGYEQYF.

The genes are TRBV7-2 and TRBJ2-3; D perhaps matches TRBD1 (6 bases). The CDR3 is made up of 12 amino acids. Germline CDR1 SGHTA, CDR2 FQGNSA. The V end was cut by 1 base, the J end by 11 bases, with 10 bases between. CDR3 nucleotide sequence: TGTGCCAGCAGCTTAGATCTAGGGGGGCAGTATTTT. It translates to CASSLDLGGQYF.

The rearrangement links TRBV20-1 to TRBJ1-5; D remains ambiguous. The germline V gene encodes CDR1 DFQATT and CDR2 SNEGSKA (reference sequence). This CDR3 has 13 amino acids. Trimming removed 3 bases from V and 3 bases from J, with 9 bases in between. The CDR3 nucleotides read TGCAGTGCTAGCGGTATCCACAATCAGCCCCAGCATTTT. Translation gives CSASGIHNQPQHF.

This clonotype was counted many times. The genes are TRBV20-1 and TRBJ1-4; D might be TRBD1 (5 bases). The CDR3 loop spans 16 amino acids. Looked up from germline, CDR1 is DFQATT and CDR2 is SNEGSKA (reference sequence). V dropped 6 bases and J dropped 7 bases, with 24 bases sitting between them. The CDR3 nucleotides read TGCAGTGCGCGGACTTGGAGAGGGGTAGGAATTGAAAAACTGTTTTTT. Translating gives CSARTWRGVGIEKLFF.